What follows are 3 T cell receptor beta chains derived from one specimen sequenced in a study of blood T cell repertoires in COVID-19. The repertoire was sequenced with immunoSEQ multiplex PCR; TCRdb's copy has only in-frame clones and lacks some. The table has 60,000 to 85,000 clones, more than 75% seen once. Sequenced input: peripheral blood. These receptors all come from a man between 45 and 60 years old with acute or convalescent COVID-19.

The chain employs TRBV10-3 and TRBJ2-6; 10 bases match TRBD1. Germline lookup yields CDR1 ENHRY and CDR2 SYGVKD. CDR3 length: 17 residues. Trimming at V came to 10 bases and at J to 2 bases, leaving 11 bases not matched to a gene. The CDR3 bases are TGTGCCACTGGGGCCGGGACAGGGGTAACTGGGGCCAACGTCCTGACTTTC. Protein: CATGAGTGVTGANVLTF.

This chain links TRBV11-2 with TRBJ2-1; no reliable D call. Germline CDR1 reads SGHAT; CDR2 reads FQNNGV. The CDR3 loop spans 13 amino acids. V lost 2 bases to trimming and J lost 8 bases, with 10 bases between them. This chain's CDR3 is CASSLSRRDEQFF. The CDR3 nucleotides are TGTGCCAGCAGCTTAAGCAGACGGGATGAGCAGTTCTTC.

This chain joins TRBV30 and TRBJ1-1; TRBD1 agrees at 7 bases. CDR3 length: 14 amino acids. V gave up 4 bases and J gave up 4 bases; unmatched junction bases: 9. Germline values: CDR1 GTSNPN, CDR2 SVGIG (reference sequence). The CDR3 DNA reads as TGTGCCTGGAACAGGGGAATCGATGGCACTGAAGCTTTCTTT. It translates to CAWNRGIDGTEAFF. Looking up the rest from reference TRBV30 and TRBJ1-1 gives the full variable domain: SQTIHQWPATLVQPVGSPLSLECTVEGTSNPNLYWYRQAAGRGLQLLFYSVGIGQISSEVPQNLSASRPQDRQFILSSKKLLLSDSGFYLCAWNRGIDGTEAFFGQGTRLTVV.